The 26 T cell receptor beta chains in this list originate from one sample, sequenced in a study of technical replicates of blood from a few donors. Method: immunoSEQ multiplex PCR; TCRdb's copy keeps in-frame clones and lacks some. The table shows about 76,000 clones, with 65% to 90% occurring only once. Sequencing was performed on PBMCs. These receptors originate from a human donor in good health. Some clones in this sample may be carry-over from other donors' samples.

V is TRBV29-1 and J is TRBJ2-1, with 7 bases matching TRBD2. This CDR3 comprises 14 residues. Germline CDR1 SQVTM, CDR2 ANQGSEA. With V trimmed by 8 bases and J by 0 bases, 7 bases remained unmatched. This chain's CDR3 is CSIERDRSYNEQFF. In DNA, the CDR3 is TGCAGCATCGAGCGGGATCGCTCCTACAATGAGCAGTTCTTC.

This chain uses TRBV29-1 with TRBJ2-5, with D possibly TRBD2 on 5 matching bases. The CDR3 has 11 residues. Trimming left V 7 bases short and J 0 bases short, with 6 bases between. Germline V gene sequence: CDR1 SQVTM, CDR2 ANQGSEA. The CDR3 coding sequence is TGCAGCGCCGGGAACCAAGAGACCCAGTACTTC. It translates to CSAGNQETQYF.

V gene TRBV6-5 combines with J gene TRBJ1-6, with 7 bases identical to TRBD1. Per germline, CDR1 MNHEY and CDR2 SVGAGI. V shed 4 bases and J 10 bases; nucleotides not matched to a gene: 10. The CDR3 is made up of 15 amino acids. The CDR3 coding sequence is TGTGCCAGCAGTTCTAAACAGGGGTCCAGCTCACCCCTCCACTTT. Translated, it gives CASSSKQGSSSPLHF.

The V call is TRBV4-2, the J call TRBJ2-3; 8 bases match TRBD2. Trimming at V came to 0 bases and at J to 6 bases, leaving 11 bases not matched to a gene. This CDR3 contains 17 residues. CDR1 LGHNA and CDR2 YNFKEQ come from the germline V gene. For the CDR3, the DNA is TGTGCCAGCAGCCAAGATTGGGCGGGCGGGGGGTCCGATACGCAGTATTTT. The encoded protein is CASSQDWAGGGSDTQYF.

The rearrangement joins TRBV9 to TRBJ2-3; D not resolved. The germline V gene has CDR1 SGDLS and CDR2 YYNGEE. The CDR3 runs 13 residues. V was clipped by 4 bases and J by 2 bases, with 8 bases between them. In DNA, the CDR3 is TGTGCCAGCAGCCCAAGCCCCACAGATACGCAGTATTTT. It is translated as CASSPSPTDTQYF.

The chain links TRBV4-1 to TRBJ1-1, with 9 bases identical to TRBD1. This CDR3 spans 16 amino acids. Germline-derived CDR1 and CDR2 are MGHRA and YSYEKL. V trimming: 4 bases; J trimming: 4 bases; junction bases outside the gene matches: 10. The CDR3 loop reads CASSRLQGARVTEAFF. DNA of the CDR3: TGCGCCAGCAGCCGCCTACAGGGGGCTCGAGTCACTGAAGCTTTCTTT.

The chain is built from TRBV19 and TRBJ2-5; TRBD2 matches 14 bases. V lost 3 bases, J lost 5 bases, and 5 bases stayed unmatched. The CDR3 runs 16 residues. CDR1 is LNHDA, CDR2 SQIVND, per germline (reference sequence). The CDR3 loop is CASSIGTSGRGETQYF. The DNA for the CDR3 is TGTGCCAGTAGTATCGGGACTAGCGGGAGAGGGGAGACCCAGTACTTC.

The V call is TRBV7-9, the J call TRBJ2-1, with 9 bases that match TRBD2. The V gene end was trimmed by 3 bases and the J gene end by 0 bases; junction bases not matched to a gene: 6. The CDR3 has 17 amino acids. In germline, CDR1 is SEHNR, CDR2 FQNEAQ (reference sequence). Here the CDR3 reads CASSFGLARVSYNEQFF. CDR3 DNA sequence: TGTGCCAGCAGCTTTGGACTAGCGCGTGTCTCCTACAATGAGCAGTTCTTC. The full variable domain, rest sourced from reference TRBV7-9 and TRBJ2-1, is DTGVSQNPRHKITKRGQNVTFRCDPISEHNRLYWYRQTLGQGPEFLTYFQNEAQLEKSRLLSDRFSAERPKGSFSTLEIQRTEQGDSAMYLCASSFGLARVSYNEQFFGPGTRLTVL.

The chain links TRBV5-1 to TRBJ2-6, with TRBD1 matching over 10 bases. This CDR3 contains 18 residues. Germline lookup yields CDR1 SGHRS and CDR2 YFSETQ. V was clipped by 4 bases and J by 0 bases; unmatched bases: 7. The CDR3 coding sequence is TGCGCCAGCAGCCGTGGGACAGGGGACGGCTCTGGGGCCAACGTCCTGACTTTC. As protein: CASSRGTGDGSGANVLTF.

The rearrangement uses TRBV6-5 and TRBJ2-6; D may be TRBD1 (5 bases). Trimming removed 0 bases at V and 0 bases at J, with 6 bases between. Looked up from germline, CDR1 is MNHEY and CDR2 is SVGAGI. CDR3 length equals 16 residues. CDR3 DNA: TGTGCCAGCAGTTACTCGACAGCCTCTGGGGCCAACGTCCTGACTTTC. Encoded protein: CASSYSTASGANVLTF.

This chain uses TRBV10-1 with TRBJ2-7; TRBD2 matches 7 bases. The CDR3 consists of 16 residues. The V gene's germline CDR1 is WNHNN and CDR2 SYGVQD (reference sequence). The J segment lost 2 bases and the V segment lost 0 bases, leaving 7 bases of the junction unmatched. CDR3 sequence: CASSESLCGSPYEQYF. The CDR3 DNA follows: TGCGCCAGCAGTGAGTCGCTTTGCGGGAGCCCCTACGAGCAGTACTTC.

J is TRBJ2-3 and V is TRBV4-3, with 8 bases matching TRBD2. Germline V lookup: CDR1 LGHNA, CDR2 YSLEER. This CDR3 region has 15 residues. Trimming cost V 5 bases and J 2 bases; bases outside gene matches: 6. As DNA, the CDR3 is TGCGCCAGCAGCTTTAGCGGGGCGAACACAGATACGCAGTATTTT. The encoded protein is CASSFSGANTDTQYF.

The chain carries TRBV5-6 and TRBJ2-7; TRBD1 might be the D (5 bases). CDR1 and CDR2 (germline): SGHDT, YYEEEE. Trimming shortened V by 0 bases and J by 2 bases, and 15 bases separated the two germline ends. The CDR3 has 16 amino acids. The CDR3 protein is CASSLAPVGRAYEQYF. CDR3 bases: TGTGCCAGCAGCTTGGCTCCTGTAGGCAGGGCCTACGAGCAGTACTTC.

This clone was counted a few times. The chain combines TRBV19 with TRBJ1-2, with a possible D match to TRBD1 (6 bases). The germline V and J ends were trimmed by 8 bases and 6 bases, with 10 bases remaining between them. The CDR3 contains 11 residues. Germline lookup yields CDR1 LNHDA and CDR2 SQIVND (reference sequence). The CDR3 nucleotides are TGTGCCAGTGGACAGTACAATGGCTACACCTTC. This sequence encodes CASGQYNGYTF.

The chain carries TRBV4-2 and TRBJ2-3; D not resolved. Looked up from germline, CDR1 is LGHNA and CDR2 is YNFKEQ. Trimming shortened V by 0 bases and J by 4 bases, and 11 bases separated the two germline ends. This CDR3 spans 15 amino acids. CDR3 coding DNA: TGTGCCAGCAGCCAAGATTTTGAGAGGCCAGATACGCAGTATTTT. It codes for CASSQDFERPDTQYF.

This chain links TRBV6-6 with TRBJ1-3, with D tentatively TRBD1 (5 bases). V was trimmed by 2 bases and J by 2 bases, leaving 10 bases between them. The CDR3 extends over 15 amino acids. Per germline, CDR1 MNHNY and CDR2 SVGAGI (reference sequence). Written as DNA, the CDR3 is TGTGCCAGCAGTTACAGGGGACTAACTGGAAACACCATATATTTT. It encodes CASSYRGLTGNTIYF.

For the CDR3, the DNA is TGTGCCAGCAGTGCAGGGACTGAAGCTTTCTTT. It specifies CASSAGTEAFF. The rearrangement uses TRBV2 and TRBJ1-1; tentatively, D is TRBD1 (5 bases). The V end was cut by 4 bases, the J end by 5 bases, with 5 bases between. The CDR3 covers 11 residues. Germline CDR1 reads SNHLY; CDR2 reads FYNNEI.

V and J are TRBV2 and TRBJ1-3, with 7 bases matching TRBD1. V shed 5 bases and J 3 bases; nucleotides not matched to a gene: 10. The CDR3 length is 16 residues. Looked up from germline, CDR1 is SNHLY and CDR2 is FYNNEI. CDR3 region: CASSKTDRVNGNTIYF. The CDR3 region has the DNA TGTGCCAGCAGTAAAACCGACAGGGTAAATGGAAACACCATATATTTT.

The chain links TRBV10-1 to TRBJ2-3; 7 bases are a match to TRBD2. The CDR3 has 19 amino acids. The V gene's germline CDR1 is WNHNN and CDR2 SYGVQD (reference sequence). V gave up 5 bases and J gave up 3 bases; unmatched junction bases: 20. CDR3 in DNA: TGCGCCAGCAGTTACCGTGTGTCGCCTAGCGGAGCGGAAACAGATACGCAGTATTTT. This translates into CASSYRVSPSGAETDTQYF.

This chain joins TRBV2 and TRBJ2-5; weak D call: TRBD1 (6 bases). The CDR3 is made up of 14 amino acids. Germline CDR1 reads SNHLY; CDR2 reads FYNNEI. Trimming took off 7 bases at V and 5 bases at J, with 17 bases between the two ends. In nucleotides, the CDR3 is TGTGCCAGCACCCGAAGGGACATAAGCGAGACCCAGTACTTC. Amino acid sequence: CASTRRDISETQYF.

This chain joins TRBV7-3 and TRBJ2-2, with D perhaps TRBD2 (7 bases). CDR1 SGHTA and CDR2 FQGTGA come from the germline V gene. CDR3 length: 16 residues. The V end was cut by 7 bases, the J end by 2 bases, with 17 bases between. The CDR3 nucleotides are TGTGCCAGCACCGCCTCGGGGGGACATAACACCGGGGAGCTGTTTTTT. It yields the protein CASTASGGHNTGELFF.

This clone was recorded a few times. This chain connects TRBV7-2 to TRBJ1-3; TRBD1 aligns across 9 bases. V lost 5 bases to trimming and J lost 2 bases; unmatched junction nucleotides: 7. Germline-derived CDR1 and CDR2 are SGHTA and FQGNSA. CDR3 length equals 16 residues. The CDR3 here is CASSPSRDRAGNTIYF. The CDR3 DNA reads as TGTGCCAGCAGCCCGTCCCGGGACAGGGCTGGAAACACCATATATTTT. Full variable domain (outside the CDR3, taken from reference TRBV7-2 and TRBJ1-3): GAGVSQSPSNKVTEKGKDVELRCDPISGHTALYWYRQSLGQGLEFLIYFQGNSAPDKSGLPSDRFSAERTGGSVSTLTIQRTQQEDSAVYLCASSPSRDRAGNTIYFGEGSWLTVV.

This clone was found a few times. The chain employs TRBV30 and TRBJ2-5; D unclear. The CDR3 totals 10 residues. Germline-derived CDR1 and CDR2 are GTSNPN and SVGIG (reference sequence). Trimming took off 5 bases at V and 4 bases at J, with 5 bases between the two ends. This CDR3 reads CAWELETQYF. The CDR3 bases are TGTGCCTGGGAGTTAGAGACCCAGTACTTC.

The chain is built from TRBV9 and TRBJ2-1, with 12 bases lining up with TRBD2. The CDR3 sequence is 15 residues long. The V gene end was trimmed by 4 bases and the J gene end by 6 bases; junction bases not matched to a gene: 5. Germline loops: CDR1 SGDLS, CDR2 YYNGEE. Here the CDR3 reads CASSRLAGAVNEQFF. The CDR3 bases are TGTGCCAGCAGCCGACTAGCGGGAGCGGTCAATGAGCAGTTCTTC.

This clone has a handful of counts. V gene TRBV18 combines with J gene TRBJ1-5, with D unresolved. This CDR3 region has 14 residues. Germline values: CDR1 KGHSH, CDR2 LQKENI. The germline V and J ends were trimmed by 3 bases and 5 bases, with 11 bases remaining between them. As DNA, the CDR3 is TGTGCCAGCTCACCGTCGAGGCAGCATCAGCCCCAGCATTTT. It yields the protein CASSPSRQHQPQHF.

This rearrangement joins TRBV11-2 to TRBJ1-2, with 7 bases that match TRBD1. The CDR3 loop spans 15 amino acids. Losses at the gene ends were 3 bases for V and 4 bases for J; bases not matched to a gene: 8. Germline V gene data show CDR1 as SGHAT and CDR2 as FQNNGV. CDR3 sequence (DNA): TGTGCCAGCAGCTTCCGGACAGGATTGTCCTATGGCTACACCTTC. It yields the protein CASSFRTGLSYGYTF.